This TCR beta chain was obtained from a study of blood T cell repertoires in COVID-19. Germline CDR1 reads SGHVS; CDR2 reads FNYEAQ. The CDR3 sequence is 15 residues long. V was shortened by 0 bases and J by 0 bases, with 6 bases between the two germline ends. The method was immunoSEQ multiplex PCR; TCRdb's version includes in-frame clones alone and lacks a portion of them. This sample carries over 300,000 clones, approximately 84% of them seen once, and the ten largest clones take about 10%. The sample comprised PBMCs or T cells enriched from blood (not recorded which). This TCR derives from a woman younger than 35 who had recovered from COVID-19. The rearrangement links TRBV7-6 to TRBJ2-4; weak D call: TRBD1 (5 bases). CDR3 coding DNA: TGTGCCAGCAGCTTAGCCCAGGGAGCCAAAAACATTCAGTACTTC. Protein product: CASSLAQGAKNIQYF.